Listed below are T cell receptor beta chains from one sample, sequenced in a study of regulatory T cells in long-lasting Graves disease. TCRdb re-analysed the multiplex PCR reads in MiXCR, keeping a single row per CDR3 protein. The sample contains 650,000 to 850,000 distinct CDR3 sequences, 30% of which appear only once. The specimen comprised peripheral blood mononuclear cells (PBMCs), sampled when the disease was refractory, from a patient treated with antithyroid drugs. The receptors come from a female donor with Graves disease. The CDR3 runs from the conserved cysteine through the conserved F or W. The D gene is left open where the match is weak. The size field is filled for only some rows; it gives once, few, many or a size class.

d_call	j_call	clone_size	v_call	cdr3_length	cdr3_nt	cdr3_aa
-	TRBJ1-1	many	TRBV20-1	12	TGCAGTGCTAGTAGTGTGAACACTGAAGCTTTCTTT	CSASSVNTEAFF
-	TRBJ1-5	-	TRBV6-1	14	TGTGCCAGTGGAGGGCTAGCCTTGAATCAGCCCCAGCATTTT	CASGGLALNQPQHF
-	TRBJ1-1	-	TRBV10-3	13	TGTGCCATCAGCACCGGGACCGACTGCTGTGCTTTCTTT	CAISTGTDCCAFF
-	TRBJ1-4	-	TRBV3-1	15	TGTGCCAGCAGCCAACCTCGGGCCCCTAATGAAAAACTGTTTTTT	CASSQPRAPNEKLFF
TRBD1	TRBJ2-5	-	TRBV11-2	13	TGTGCCAGCAGCTTAGACCGACAGGGGCTTGGTTTCTTC	CASSLDRQGLGFF
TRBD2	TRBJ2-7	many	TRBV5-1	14	TGTGCCAGCAGAGGGACTAGCGGGACCTACGAGCAGTACTTC	CASRGTSGTYEQYF
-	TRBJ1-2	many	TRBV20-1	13	TGCAGTGCATCGGACCGGGCTAACTATGGCTACACCTTC	CSASDRANYGYTF
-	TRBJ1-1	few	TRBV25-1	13	TGTGCCAGCAGTGATTTCGGGGCCAATGAAGCTTTCTTT	CASSDFGANEAFF
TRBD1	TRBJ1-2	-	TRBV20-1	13	TGCAGTGCTAGGAACCGGGACAGCTATGGCTACACCTTC	CSARNRDSYGYTF
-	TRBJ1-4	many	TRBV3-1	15	TGTGCCAGCAGCCAAGACCCGGGAGGAGATGAAAAACTGTTTTTT	CASSQDPGGDEKLFF
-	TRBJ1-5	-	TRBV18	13	TGTGCCAGCTCACTCAGGGAGTCTGAAGCCCAGCATTTT	CASSLRESEAQHF
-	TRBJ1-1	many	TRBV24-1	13	TGTGCCACCAGTGACCCGGGGAACACTGAAGCTTTCTTT	CATSDPGNTEAFF
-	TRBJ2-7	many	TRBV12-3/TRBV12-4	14	TGTGCCAGCAGCTCGAATCTTGGCGTGGACGAGCAGTACTTC	CASSSNLGVDEQYF
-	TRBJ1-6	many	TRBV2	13	TGTGCCAGCAGATCTTCTGGGGTAGCGCCCCTCCACTTT	CASRSSGVAPLHF
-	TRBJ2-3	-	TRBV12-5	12	TGTGCTACTATAGGCATAACAGATACGCAGTATTTT	CATIGITDTQYF
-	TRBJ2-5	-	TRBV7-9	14	TGTGCCAGCAGCTTAAGACTACCACAAGAGACCCAGTACTTC	CASSLRLPQETQYF
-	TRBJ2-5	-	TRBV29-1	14	TGCAGCGTCGTTTTCCGGGGCGAGGGGGAGACCCAGTACTTC	CSVVFRGEGETQYF